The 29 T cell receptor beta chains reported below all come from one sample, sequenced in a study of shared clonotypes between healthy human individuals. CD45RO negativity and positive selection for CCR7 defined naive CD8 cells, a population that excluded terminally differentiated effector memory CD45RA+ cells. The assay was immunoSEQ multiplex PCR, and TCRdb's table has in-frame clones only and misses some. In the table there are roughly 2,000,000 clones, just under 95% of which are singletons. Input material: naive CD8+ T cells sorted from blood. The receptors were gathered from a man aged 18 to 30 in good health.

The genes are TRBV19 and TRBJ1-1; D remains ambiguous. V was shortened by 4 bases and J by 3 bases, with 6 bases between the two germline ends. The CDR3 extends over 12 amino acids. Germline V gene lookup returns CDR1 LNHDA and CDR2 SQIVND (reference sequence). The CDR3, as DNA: TGTGCCAGTAGTACCCCATACACTGAAGCTTTCTTT. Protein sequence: CASSTPYTEAFF.

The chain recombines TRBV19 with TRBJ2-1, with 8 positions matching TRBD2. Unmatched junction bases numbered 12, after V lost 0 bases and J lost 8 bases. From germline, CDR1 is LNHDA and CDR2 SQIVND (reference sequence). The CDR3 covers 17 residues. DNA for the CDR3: TGTGCCAGTAGTATAGATCAGGAGACTAGCGATAAGGATGAGCAGTTCTTC. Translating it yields CASSIDQETSDKDEQFF.

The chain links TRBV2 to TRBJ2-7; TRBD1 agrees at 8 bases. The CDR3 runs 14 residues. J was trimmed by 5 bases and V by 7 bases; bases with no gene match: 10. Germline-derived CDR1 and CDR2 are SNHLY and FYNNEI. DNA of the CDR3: TGTGCCAGCATCTTCGGGACAGGCCGGGACGAGCAGTACTTC. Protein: CASIFGTGRDEQYF.

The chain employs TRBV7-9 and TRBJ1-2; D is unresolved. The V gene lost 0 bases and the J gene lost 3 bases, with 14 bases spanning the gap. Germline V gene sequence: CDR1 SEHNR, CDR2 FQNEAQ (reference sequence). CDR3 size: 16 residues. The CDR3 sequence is CASSLAGYEMDYGYTF. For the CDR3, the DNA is TGTGCCAGCAGCTTAGCAGGGTACGAGATGGACTATGGCTACACCTTC.

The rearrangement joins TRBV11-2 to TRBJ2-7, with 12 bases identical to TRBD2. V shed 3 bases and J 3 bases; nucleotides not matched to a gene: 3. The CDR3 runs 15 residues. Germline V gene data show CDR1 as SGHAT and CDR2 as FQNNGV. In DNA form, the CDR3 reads TGTGCCAGCAGCTTCGGACTAGCGGGATACTACGAGCAGTACTTC. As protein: CASSFGLAGYYEQYF.

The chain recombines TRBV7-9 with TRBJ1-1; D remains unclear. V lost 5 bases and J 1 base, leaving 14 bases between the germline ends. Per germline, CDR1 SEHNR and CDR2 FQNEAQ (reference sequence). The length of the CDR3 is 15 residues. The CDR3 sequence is CASSPSWKENTEAFF. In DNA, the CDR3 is TGTGCCAGCAGCCCCTCATGGAAGGAGAACACTGAAGCTTTCTTT.

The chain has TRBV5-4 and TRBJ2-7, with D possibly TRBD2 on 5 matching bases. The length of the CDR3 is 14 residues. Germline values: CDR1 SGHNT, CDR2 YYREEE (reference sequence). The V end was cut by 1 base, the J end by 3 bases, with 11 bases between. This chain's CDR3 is CASSLSGSFYEQYF. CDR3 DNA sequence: TGTGCCAGCAGCTTGAGTGGGAGCTTCTACGAGCAGTACTTC.

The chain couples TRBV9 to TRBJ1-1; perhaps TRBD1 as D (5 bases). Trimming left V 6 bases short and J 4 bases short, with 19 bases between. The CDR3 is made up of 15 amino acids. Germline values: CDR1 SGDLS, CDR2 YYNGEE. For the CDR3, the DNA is TGTGCCAGCACCTTGGGGGGGGTTAGTTCCACTGAAGCTTTCTTT. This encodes CASTLGGVSSTEAFF.

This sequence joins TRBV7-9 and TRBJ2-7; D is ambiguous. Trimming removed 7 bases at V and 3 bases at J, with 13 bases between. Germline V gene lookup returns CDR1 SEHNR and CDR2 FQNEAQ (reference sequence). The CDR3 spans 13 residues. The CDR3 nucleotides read TGTGCCAGCACCCTGACCCCAAGCTACGAGCAGTACTTC. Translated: CASTLTPSYEQYF.

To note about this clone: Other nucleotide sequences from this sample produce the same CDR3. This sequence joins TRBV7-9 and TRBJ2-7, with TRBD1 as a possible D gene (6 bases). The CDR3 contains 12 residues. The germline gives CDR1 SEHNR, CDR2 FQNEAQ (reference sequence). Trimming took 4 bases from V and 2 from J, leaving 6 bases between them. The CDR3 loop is CASSWTAYEQYF. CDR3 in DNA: TGTGCCAGCAGCTGGACAGCCTACGAGCAGTACTTC.

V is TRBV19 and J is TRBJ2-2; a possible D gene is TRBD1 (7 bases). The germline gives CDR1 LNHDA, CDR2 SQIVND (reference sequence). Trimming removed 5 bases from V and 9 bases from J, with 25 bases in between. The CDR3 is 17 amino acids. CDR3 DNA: TGTGCCAGTAGTCCCGGGGTGCGCGGCCAGGGGGGATGGGAGCTGTTTTTT. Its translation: CASSPGVRGQGGWELFF.

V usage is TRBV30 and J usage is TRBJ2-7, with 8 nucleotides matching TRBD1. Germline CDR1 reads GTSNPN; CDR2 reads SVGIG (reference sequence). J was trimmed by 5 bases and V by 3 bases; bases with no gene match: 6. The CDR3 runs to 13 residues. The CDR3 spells CAWRGRGLDEQYF. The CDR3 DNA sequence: TGTGCCTGGAGAGGCAGGGGGCTCGACGAGCAGTACTTC.

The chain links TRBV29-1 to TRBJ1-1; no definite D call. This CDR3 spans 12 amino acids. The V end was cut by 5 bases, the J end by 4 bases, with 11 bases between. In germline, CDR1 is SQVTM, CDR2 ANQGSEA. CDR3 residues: CSVFTEGTEAFF. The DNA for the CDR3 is TGCAGCGTTTTTACGGAGGGCACTGAAGCTTTCTTT.

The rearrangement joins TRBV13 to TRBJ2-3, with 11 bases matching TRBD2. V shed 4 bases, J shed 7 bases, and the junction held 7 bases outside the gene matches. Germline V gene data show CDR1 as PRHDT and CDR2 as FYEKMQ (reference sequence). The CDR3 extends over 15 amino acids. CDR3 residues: CASSSPGTSGNTQYF. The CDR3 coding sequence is TGTGCCAGCAGCTCACCCGGGACTAGCGGAAATACGCAGTATTTT.

Written as DNA, the CDR3 is TGTGCCAGCAGCCCCCTTGAGGGGTATAGCGGGGAGCTGTTTTTT. It specifies CASSPLEGYSGELFF. The chain couples TRBV7-2 to TRBJ2-2; D is perhaps TRBD1 or TRBD2 (5 bases each). V lost 5 bases, J lost 7 bases, and 17 bases lay in between. This CDR3 contains 15 residues. The germline CDR1 and CDR2 sequences are SGHTA and FQGNSA.

CDR3 region: CASSQEKGPNNEQFF. CDR3 coding DNA: TGCGCCAGCAGCCAAGAAAAGGGACCCAACAATGAGCAGTTCTTC. The chain links TRBV4-1 to TRBJ2-1; D assignment may be TRBD1 or TRBD2 (5 bases each). The CDR3 is 15 amino acids. V was clipped by 0 bases and J by 5 bases, with 11 bases between them. Germline CDR1 reads MGHRA; CDR2 reads YSYEKL.

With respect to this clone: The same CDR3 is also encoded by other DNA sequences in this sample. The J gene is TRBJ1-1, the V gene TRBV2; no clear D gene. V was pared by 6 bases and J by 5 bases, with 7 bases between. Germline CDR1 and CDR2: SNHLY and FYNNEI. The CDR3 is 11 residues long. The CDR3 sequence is CASSVGTEAFF. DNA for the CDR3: TGTGCCAGCAGCGTTGGGACTGAAGCTTTCTTT.

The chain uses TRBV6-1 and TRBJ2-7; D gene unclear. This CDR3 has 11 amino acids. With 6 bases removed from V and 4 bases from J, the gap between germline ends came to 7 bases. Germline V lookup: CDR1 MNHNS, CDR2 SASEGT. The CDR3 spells CASSLIYEQYF. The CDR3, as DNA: TGTGCCAGCAGCCTGATTTACGAGCAGTACTTC.

CDR3 in DNA: TGTGCCAGCAGCCGGACACCGAGCTCCTACAATGAGCAGTTCTTC. Protein product: CASSRTPSSYNEQFF. This chain uses TRBV7-9 with TRBJ2-1; D possibly corresponds to TRBD1 (5 bases). CDR3 length equals 15 residues. From germline, CDR1 is SEHNR and CDR2 FQNEAQ (reference sequence). Between the trimmed V and J ends, which lost 5 bases and 0 bases, there was a span of 11 bases.

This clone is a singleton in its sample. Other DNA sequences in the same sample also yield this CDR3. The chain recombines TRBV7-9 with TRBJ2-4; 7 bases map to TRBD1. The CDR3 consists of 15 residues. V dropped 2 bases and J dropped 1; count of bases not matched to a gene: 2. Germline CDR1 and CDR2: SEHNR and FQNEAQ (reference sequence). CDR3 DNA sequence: TGTGCCAGCAGCTTATCACAGGGGGCCAAAAACATTCAGTACTTC. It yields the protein CASSLSQGAKNIQYF.

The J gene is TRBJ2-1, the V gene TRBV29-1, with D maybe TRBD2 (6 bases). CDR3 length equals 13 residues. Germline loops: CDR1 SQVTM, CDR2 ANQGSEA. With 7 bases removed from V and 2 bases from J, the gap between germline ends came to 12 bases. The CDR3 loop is CSETRIPYNEQFF. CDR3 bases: TGCAGCGAGACTAGGATCCCCTACAATGAGCAGTTCTTC.

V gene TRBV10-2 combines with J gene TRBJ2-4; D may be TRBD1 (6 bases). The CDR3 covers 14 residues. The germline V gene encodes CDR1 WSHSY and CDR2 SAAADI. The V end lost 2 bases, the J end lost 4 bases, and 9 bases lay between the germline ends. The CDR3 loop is CASSETTGKNIQYF. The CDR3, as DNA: TGCGCCAGCAGTGAGACGACAGGAAAAAACATTCAGTACTTC.

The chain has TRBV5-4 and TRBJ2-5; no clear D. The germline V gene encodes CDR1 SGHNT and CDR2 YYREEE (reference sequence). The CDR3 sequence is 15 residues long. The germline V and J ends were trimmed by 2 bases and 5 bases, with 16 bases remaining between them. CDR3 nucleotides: TGTGCCAGCAGCTTCCCTCCCGGTAGCCAGGAGACCCAGTACTTC. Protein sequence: CASSFPPGSQETQYF.

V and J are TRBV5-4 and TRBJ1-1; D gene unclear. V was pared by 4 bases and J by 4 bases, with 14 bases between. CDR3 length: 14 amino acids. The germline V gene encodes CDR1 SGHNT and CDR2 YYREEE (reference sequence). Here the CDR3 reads CASSPARIPTEAFF. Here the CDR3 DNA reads TGTGCCAGCAGCCCTGCTAGAATCCCCACTGAAGCTTTCTTT.

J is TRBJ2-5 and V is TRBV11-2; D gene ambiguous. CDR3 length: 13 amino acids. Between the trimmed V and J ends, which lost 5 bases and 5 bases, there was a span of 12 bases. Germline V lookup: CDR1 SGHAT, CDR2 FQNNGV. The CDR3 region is CASSPGGSETQYF. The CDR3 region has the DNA TGTGCCAGCAGCCCTGGTGGGTCGGAGACCCAGTACTTC.

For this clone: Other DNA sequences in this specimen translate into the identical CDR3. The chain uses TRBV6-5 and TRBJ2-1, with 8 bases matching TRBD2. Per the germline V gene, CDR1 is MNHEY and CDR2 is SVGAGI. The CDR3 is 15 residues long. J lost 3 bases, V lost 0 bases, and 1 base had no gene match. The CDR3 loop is CASSYSAGVYNEQFF. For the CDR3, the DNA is TGTGCCAGCAGTTACTCAGCGGGAGTCTACAATGAGCAGTTCTTC.

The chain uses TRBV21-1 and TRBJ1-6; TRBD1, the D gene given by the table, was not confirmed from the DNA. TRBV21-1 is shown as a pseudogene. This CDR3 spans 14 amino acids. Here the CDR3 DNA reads TGTGCCAGCAGCAACTGGACAGGCAATTCACCCCTCCACTTT. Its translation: CASSNWTGNSPLHF.

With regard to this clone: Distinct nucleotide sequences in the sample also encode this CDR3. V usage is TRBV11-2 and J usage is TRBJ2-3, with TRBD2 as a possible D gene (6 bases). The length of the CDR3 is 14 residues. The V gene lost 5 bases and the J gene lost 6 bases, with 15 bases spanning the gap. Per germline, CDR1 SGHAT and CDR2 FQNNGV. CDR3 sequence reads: CASSPGVVTDTQYF. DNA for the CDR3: TGTGCCAGCAGCCCGGGAGTGGTTACGGATACGCAGTATTTT.

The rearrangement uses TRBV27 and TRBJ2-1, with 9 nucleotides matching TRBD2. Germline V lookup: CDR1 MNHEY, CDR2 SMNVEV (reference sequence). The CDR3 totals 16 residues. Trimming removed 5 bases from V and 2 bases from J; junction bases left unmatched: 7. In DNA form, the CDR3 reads TGTGCCAGCAGTGCCATAGCGGGAGCGGCCTACAATGAGCAGTTCTTC. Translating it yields CASSAIAGAAYNEQFF.